The next 9 T cell receptor beta chains were all read from a single sample in a study of blood T cells in healthy people across ages. The second PCR ran about 6 to 12 cycles with a sample-barcoded 5' primer and J-beta primers. TCRdb reanalysed the 5' RACE reads using MiXCR and keeps one entry per CDR3 protein. The table has 450,000 to 700,000 distinct CDR3 sequences, roughly a quarter seen once. Sequencing was done on a sample of blood. Receptor source: a woman in her 70s in good health.

The chain uses TRBV20-1 and TRBJ2-7; 9 bases fit TRBD2. CDR1 and CDR2 from the germline V gene are DFQATT and SNEGSKA (reference sequence). The CDR3 loop spans 13 amino acids. In nucleotides, the CDR3 is TGCAGAGCGGGGGGCGGGTCCCGCTACGAGCAGTACTTC. Protein product: CRAGGGSRYEQYF.

The genes are TRBV20-1 and TRBJ1-1; a weak D match, TRBD1 (6 bases). CDR3 length equals 15 residues. The V end lost 1 base, the J end lost 1 base, and 13 bases lay between the germline ends. Germline V gives CDR1 DFQATT, CDR2 SNEGSKA (reference sequence). The CDR3 sequence is CSARGPRGSNTEAFF. The CDR3 DNA reads as TGCAGTGCTAGAGGACCCAGGGGTTCGAACACTGAAGCTTTCTTT.

This clonotype has a handful of counts. The J gene is TRBJ2-1, the V gene TRBV7-3; D possibly matches TRBD1 or TRBD2 (5 bases each). Germline V lookup: CDR1 SGHTA, CDR2 FQGTGA. The CDR3 extends over 14 amino acids. The V end was cut by 5 bases, the J end by 10 bases, with 18 bases between. CDR3 region: CASSAKRGPGEQFF. The CDR3 region has the DNA TGTGCCAGCAGCGCGAAGAGAGGGCCAGGGGAGCAGTTCTTC.

In this sample, this clonotype turned up a few times. V is TRBV20-1 and J is TRBJ1-3; a weak D match, TRBD1 (5 bases). Looked up from germline, CDR1 is DFQATT and CDR2 is SNEGSKA (reference sequence). There are 13 residues in the CDR3. Trimming took off 7 bases at V and 7 bases at J, with 17 bases between the two ends. The CDR3 DNA is TGCAGTGTGCGCCACCCTCAGGGTAACACCATATATTTT. The encoded protein is CSVRHPQGNTIYF.

V gene TRBV4-1 combines with J gene TRBJ2-1; D gene uncertain. CDR3 length: 14 residues. Germline CDR1 reads MGHRA; CDR2 reads YSYEKL. Trimming stripped 4 bases from V and 8 bases from J, with 15 bases between. The CDR3, as DNA: TGCGCCAGCAGCCCAACCAATCTTAGAGATGAGCAGTTCTTC. This translates into CASSPTNLRDEQFF.

V gene TRBV12-3 or TRBV12-4 combines with J gene TRBJ2-2, with D possibly being TRBD1 (6 bases). The length of the CDR3 is 13 residues. V was shortened by 8 bases and J by 6 bases, with 13 bases between the two germline ends. CDR3 coding DNA: TGTGCCAGCTCGGGCAGGGGACCCGGGGAGCTGTTTTTT. This translates into CASSGRGPGELFF.

This clonotype was picked up a small number of times. The chain joins TRBV14 to TRBJ2-3; 11 bases match TRBD2. CDR1 and CDR2 from the germline V gene are SGHDN and FVKESK. V lost 4 bases, J lost 3 bases, and 6 bases stayed unmatched. There are 16 residues in the CDR3. The CDR3 spells CASSPLGLAATDTQYF. The CDR3 region has the DNA TGTGCCAGCAGCCCATTGGGACTAGCGGCGACAGATACGCAGTATTTT.

The rearrangement links TRBV9 to TRBJ2-5, with D perhaps given as TRBD1 or TRBD2 (6 bases each). CDR1 and CDR2 (germline): SGDLS, YYNGEE. V dropped 7 bases and J dropped 2 bases, with 12 bases sitting between them. The CDR3 consists of 13 residues. The CDR3 nucleotides are TGTGCCAGCGAGAGGGGGGTTCAAGAGACCCAGTACTTC. Amino acids: CASERGVQETQYF. Full variable domain (missing parts from reference TRBV9 and TRBJ2-5): DSGVTQTPKHLITATGQRVTLRCSPRSGDLSVYWYQQSLDQGLQFLIQYYNGEERAKGNILERFSAQQFPDLHSELNLSSLELGDSALYFCASERGVQETQYFGPGTRLLVL.

This clonotype has only a few counts. The rearrangement uses TRBV27 and TRBJ2-5; 9 positions agree with TRBD1. Germline loops: CDR1 MNHEY, CDR2 SMNVEV (reference sequence). J lost 1 base, V lost 5 bases, and 5 bases had no gene match. There are 15 residues in the CDR3. The CDR3 loop reads CASSAGTGFQETQYF. The CDR3 DNA sequence: TGTGCCAGCAGTGCCGGGACAGGGTTCCAAGAGACCCAGTACTTC.